The clone carrying this TCR beta chain is labeled medium-sized. Original handling: What underpinned the distant-metastasis classifier for papillary thyroid cancer was the set of CDR3 differences across clinicopathological groups. TCRdb re-called clones via MiXCR from the PCR reads. The V and J calls were not made by the authors but by TCRdb's processing. Of 11,000 to 15,000 clones in the sample, 20% to 30% were seen once. The V gene end was trimmed by 4 bases and the J gene end by 5 bases; junction bases not matched to a gene: 10. The V gene's germline CDR1 is KGHDR and CDR2 SFDVKD. The CDR3 is made up of 16 amino acids. This sample stems from a study of metastatic and nonmetastatic thyroid tumors. The entire patient cohort was treatment-naive prior to thyroid surgery.

The sample consisted of tumor tissue. This rearrangement joins TRBV24-1 to TRBJ2-7, with 10 bases that match TRBD2. The receptor comes from a female donor with papillary thyroid cancer or a benign thyroid nodule (not recorded which). Some clones in this sample may be carry-over from other donors' samples. CDR3 nucleotide sequence: TGTGCCACCAGTGACCCAACTAGCGGGGATGTAGACGAGCAGTACTTC. This codes for CATSDPTSGDVDEQYF.